The 26 T cell receptor beta chains reported below all come from one sample, sequenced in a study of T cells after yellow fever vaccination. TCRdb called the 5' RACE reads again in MiXCR, with one record for every CDR3 protein. The profile covers about 550,000 distinct CDR3 sequences, with over 15% appearing a single time and around an eighth taken by the ten largest. The source material was PBMCs, sampled 15 days after the yellow fever booster vaccination. Receptors were obtained from a young man who received the YFV17D yellow fever vaccine.

The chain is built from TRBV25-1 and TRBJ2-7; D gene uncertain. This CDR3 has 15 amino acids. The V end lost 3 bases, the J end lost 5 bases, and 17 bases lay between the germline ends. Looked up from germline, CDR1 is MGHDK and CDR2 is SYGVNS. The CDR3, as DNA: TGTGCCAGCAGTGATCTACTAACGCGGTGGGACGAGCAGTACTTC. As protein: CASSDLLTRWDEQYF.

This chain uses TRBV7-9 with TRBJ1-2; TRBD1 is a possible D gene (5 bases). The germline V and J ends were trimmed by 5 bases and 2 bases, with 12 bases remaining between them. The CDR3 is made up of 14 amino acids. The germline V gene has CDR1 SEHNR and CDR2 FQNEAQ (reference sequence). CDR3 sequence: CASSAGTYNYGYTF. CDR3 coding DNA: TGTGCCAGCAGCGCAGGGACGTACAACTATGGCTACACCTTC.

The V and J genes are TRBV7-9 and TRBJ2-5, with D possibly matching TRBD2 (5 bases). This CDR3 contains 15 residues. Germline assignment: CDR1 SEHNR and CDR2 FQNEAQ (reference sequence). Trimming removed 5 bases at V and 5 bases at J, with 18 bases between. The CDR3, as DNA: TGTGCCAGCAGCCCTGGTAGAGGGCCCGACGAGACCCAGTACTTC. This encodes CASSPGRGPDETQYF.

This clonotype has just a few counts. The rearrangement links TRBV5-1 to TRBJ2-1; D is uncertain. Trimming left V 6 bases short and J 6 bases short, with 7 bases between. The germline gives CDR1 SGHRS, CDR2 YFSETQ. There are 11 residues in the CDR3. The CDR3: CASKFVNEQFF. The CDR3, as DNA: TGCGCCAGCAAGTTTGTCAATGAGCAGTTCTTC.

The V gene is TRBV3-1, the J gene TRBJ2-1; D is unresolved. Trimming cost V 0 bases and J 9 bases, with 12 bases left between them. Germline assignment: CDR1 LGHDT and CDR2 YNNKEL (reference sequence). This CDR3 is built from 14 residues. CDR3 nucleotides: TGTGCCAGCAGCCAAGATAGGGCGCGCGGTGAGCAGTTCTTC. Translation gives CASSQDRARGEQFF.

This clonotype was seen a single time. This chain connects TRBV21-1 to TRBJ2-1; the tabulated D call, TRBD2, remains unverified against the DNA. TRBV21-1 is noted as a pseudogene. The CDR3 is 18 residues long. CDR3 amino acids: CASSKANPRAEGNNEQFF. CDR3 in DNA: TGTGCCAGCAGCAAAGCAAATCCCAGGGCGGAAGGAAACAATGAGCAGTTCTTC.

This clonotype was observed a handful of times. V and J are TRBV4-1 and TRBJ2-7, with D unresolved. Trimming cost V 0 bases and J 0 bases, with 9 bases left between them. This CDR3 comprises 15 residues. CDR1 is MGHRA and CDR2 is YSYEKL in the germline V gene. DNA for the CDR3: TGCGCCAGCAGCCAAGAACCACAGTTCTCCTACGAGCAGTACTTC. Residues: CASSQEPQFSYEQYF.

This clonotype appeared a few times. The rearrangement links TRBV6-2 or TRBV6-3 to TRBJ2-5, with no clear D. Germline CDR1 and CDR2: MNHEY and SVGEGT. This CDR3 is built from 13 residues. Trimming took off 2 bases at V and 3 bases at J, with 7 bases between the two ends. CDR3 loop: CASSYKAEETQYF. In DNA form, the CDR3 reads TGTGCCAGCAGTTACAAGGCTGAAGAGACCCAGTACTTC.

This clonotype was detected a few times. This chain connects TRBV6-2 or TRBV6-3 to TRBJ2-3; D is uncertain. Trimming took off 8 bases at V and 4 bases at J, with 7 bases between the two ends. From germline, CDR1 is MNHEY and CDR2 SVGEGT. The CDR3 runs to 11 residues. The CDR3 here is CASVGADTQYF. CDR3 DNA sequence: TGTGCCAGCGTAGGCGCAGATACGCAGTATTTT.

A few counts support this clonotype. The V call is TRBV30, the J call TRBJ2-5; unclear D gene. The CDR3 is 15 residues long. Germline CDR1 is GTSNPN and CDR2 is SVGIG (reference sequence). V lost 0 bases to trimming and J lost 4 bases, with 15 bases between them. This CDR3 is CAWSVNGAPRETQYF. The CDR3 DNA sequence: TGTGCCTGGAGTGTAAATGGAGCACCTCGAGAGACCCAGTACTTC.

This clonotype showed up just a few times. The V call is TRBV18, the J call TRBJ1-5; a weak D match, TRBD1 (5 bases). Germline-derived CDR1 and CDR2 are KGHSH and LQKENI. V was shortened by 0 bases and J by 0 bases, with 6 bases between the two germline ends. The CDR3 has 15 amino acids. In DNA, the CDR3 is TGTGCCAGCTCACCACCGGGGGGTAGCAATCAGCCCCAGCATTTT. It is translated as CASSPPGGSNQPQHF.

This clonotype was seen just once. The chain joins TRBV27 to TRBJ2-5; D is tentatively TRBD1 or TRBD2 (5 bases each). Germline loops: CDR1 MNHEY, CDR2 SMNVEV (reference sequence). V lost 5 bases, J lost 3 bases, and 13 bases lay in between. There are 14 residues in the CDR3. For the CDR3, the DNA is TGTGCCAGCAGTCCCAGTGGGGGTAAAGAGACCCAGTACTTC. Protein: CASSPSGGKETQYF.

The chain recombines TRBV3-1 with TRBJ2-2, with TRBD2 matching over 12 bases. Trimming cost V 3 bases and J 2 bases; bases outside gene matches: 4. Germline V gene lookup returns CDR1 LGHDT and CDR2 YNNKEL (reference sequence). The CDR3 spans 17 residues. CDR3 sequence reads: CASSQTSGRTNTGELFF. The CDR3, as DNA: TGTGCCAGCAGCCAGACTAGCGGGAGAACAAACACCGGGGAGCTGTTTTTT.

In its sample, this clonotype was seen many times. V gene TRBV20-1 combines with J gene TRBJ2-7; the D is unclear. This CDR3 comprises 10 residues. V dropped 5 bases and J dropped 2 bases, with 4 bases sitting between them. The germline V gene has CDR1 DFQATT and CDR2 SNEGSKA (reference sequence). The CDR3 reads CSAGAYEQYF. The CDR3 DNA follows: TGCAGTGCTGGAGCCTACGAGCAGTACTTC.

As DNA, the CDR3 is TGCAGTGCTAGTACAGCTGGGGCCAACGTCCTGACTTTC. Protein: CSASTAGANVLTF. The chain has TRBV20-1 and TRBJ2-6; D is undetermined. Germline lookup yields CDR1 DFQATT and CDR2 SNEGSKA (reference sequence). Trimming took off 3 bases at V and 2 bases at J, with 5 bases between the two ends. The CDR3 covers 13 residues.

The chain combines TRBV27 with TRBJ2-1, with TRBD2 matching 7 bases. CDR3 length: 17 residues. V lost 6 bases and J lost 8; bases outside the gene matches: 19. Germline CDR1 is MNHEY and CDR2 is SMNVEV (reference sequence). CDR3 nucleotide sequence: TGTGCCAGCAGCCCCCATGTTGGCGGGAGTTACAACCATGAGCAGTTCTTC. This sequence encodes CASSPHVGGSYNHEQFF.

The rearrangement links TRBV2 to TRBJ2-7; TRBD2 might be the D (6 bases). Trimming took 6 bases from V and 4 from J, leaving 19 bases between them. Germline lookup yields CDR1 SNHLY and CDR2 FYNNEI. The CDR3 is 15 amino acids. The CDR3 DNA reads as TGTGCCAGCAGACTTCACCGGGAGAGGAGTTACGAGCAGTACTTC. Its translation is CASRLHRERSYEQYF. Variable domain in full (rest from reference TRBV2 and TRBJ2-7): EPEVTQTPSHQVTQMGQEVILRCVPISNHLYFYWYRQILGQKVEFLVSFYNNEISEKSEIFDDQFSVERPDGSNFTLKIRSTKLEDSAMYFCASRLHRERSYEQYFGPGTRLTVT.

This chain uses TRBV27 with TRBJ2-7; D possibly uses TRBD1 or TRBD2 (5 bases each). Germline-derived CDR1 and CDR2 are MNHEY and SMNVEV (reference sequence). Trimming cost V 8 bases and J 0 bases, with 11 bases left between them. This CDR3 has 13 amino acids. CDR3 region: CASSRDPSYEQYF. The CDR3 DNA follows: TGTGCCAGCTCCCGGGACCCCTCCTACGAGCAGTACTTC.

This clonotype was detected ten times or more. The chain has TRBV7-2 and TRBJ2-5; 9 bases agree with TRBD2. Germline loops: CDR1 SGHTA, CDR2 FQGNSA. The CDR3 totals 14 residues. V lost 5 bases to trimming and J lost 3 bases; unmatched junction nucleotides: 4. In DNA form, the CDR3 reads TGTGCCAGCAGCCCCAGCGGGAGGAAAGAGACCCAGTACTTC. This codes for CASSPSGRKETQYF.

J is TRBJ2-2 and V is TRBV5-1; D is tentatively TRBD1 or TRBD2 (5 bases each). The germline V gene has CDR1 SGHRS and CDR2 YFSETQ. This CDR3 has 15 amino acids. Trimming took 2 bases from V and 4 from J, leaving 12 bases between them. The CDR3 region is CASSFHGTATGELFF. CDR3 nucleotides: TGCGCCAGCAGCTTCCACGGGACCGCCACCGGGGAGCTGTTTTTT.

This clonotype was seen only a few times. The chain uses TRBV29-1 and TRBJ2-7, with 9 bases identical to TRBD2. CDR1 is SQVTM and CDR2 is ANQGSEA in the germline V gene. CDR3 length: 13 amino acids. Unmatched junction bases numbered 2, after V lost 2 bases and J lost 3 bases. The CDR3 coding sequence is TGCAGCGTTGAATCGACTAGCGGCTACGAGCAGTACTTC. This gives the protein CSVESTSGYEQYF.

The chain recombines TRBV19 with TRBJ2-5; TRBD1 aligns across 8 bases. Germline loops: CDR1 LNHDA, CDR2 SQIVND (reference sequence). The CDR3 has 14 amino acids. Losses at the gene ends were 6 bases for V and 4 bases for J; bases not matched to a gene: 7. For the CDR3, the DNA is TGTGCCAGTAGGAGGACAGGGATAGTAGAGACCCAGTACTTC. Translating gives CASRRTGIVETQYF.

The V gene is TRBV29-1, the J gene TRBJ2-1; the match to TRBD2 covers 12 bases. The CDR3 has 14 amino acids. Trimming at V came to 6 bases and at J to 9 bases, leaving 9 bases not matched to a gene. CDR1 is SQVTM and CDR2 is ANQGSEA in the germline V gene. The CDR3 nucleotides are TGCAGCGTAGACGGGACTAGCGGGTCCCGTGAGCAGTTCTTC. Protein: CSVDGTSGSREQFF.

This chain links TRBV29-1 with TRBJ2-1; 9 nucleotides line up with TRBD2. This CDR3 contains 20 residues. J was trimmed by 0 bases and V by 7 bases; bases with no gene match: 22. Germline V lookup: CDR1 SQVTM, CDR2 ANQGSEA. The CDR3 spells CSAKLAGPRLWASSYNEQFF. CDR3 nucleotides: TGCAGCGCCAAACTAGCGGGCCCCCGACTTTGGGCGAGCTCCTACAATGAGCAGTTCTTC.

CDR3 sequence: CASSYGSNQPQHF. CDR3 coding DNA: TGTGCCAGCAGTTACGGTAGCAATCAGCCCCAGCATTTT. V is TRBV6-5 and J is TRBJ1-5, with D hard to call. V was shortened by 2 bases and J by 0 bases, with 2 bases between the two germline ends. The CDR3 is 13 residues long. Germline V gene lookup returns CDR1 MNHEY and CDR2 SVGAGI.

This clonotype appeared a few times. The chain couples TRBV20-1 to TRBJ2-5; D unclear. Trimming pared 0 bases from V and 1 base from J, leaving 18 bases between. CDR1 is DFQATT, CDR2 SNEGSKA, per germline (reference sequence). This CDR3 has 17 residues. The CDR3 DNA reads as TGCAGTGCTAGAGATATGGCAGGCGAGATCCCCCAAGAGACCCAGTACTTC. It specifies CSARDMAGEIPQETQYF.